The rows below give T cell receptor beta chains drawn from one sample of a study of blood T cells in healthy people across ages. TCRdb itself ran the 5' RACE reads through MiXCR, one entry per CDR3 protein. The sample lists hundreds of thousands of distinct CDR3 sequences; about 30% were seen once. Sequencing used blood. The receptors were gathered from a woman over 75 in good health. The CDR3 runs from the conserved cysteine through the conserved F or W. D genes are given only for firm matches. Rows give clone size only sometimes, using once, few, many, or a class for an expanded clone.

j_gene	v_gene	abundance	d_gene	CDR3nt	CDR3aa
TRBJ2-1	TRBV10-1	many	TRBD1	TGCGCCAGCAGTGGACGGGACAGGGGGTACAATGAGCAGTTCTTC	CASSGRDRGYNEQFF
TRBJ1-4	TRBV4-2	many	-	TGTGCCAGCACCCCCACGGGCGCAACTAATGAAAAACTGTTTTTT	CASTPTGATNEKLFF
TRBJ1-4	TRBV7-9	many	-	TGTGCCAGCAGCTTACGGGTTGCAACTAATGAAAAACTGTTTTTT	CASSLRVATNEKLFF
TRBJ1-5	TRBV6-6	-	-	TGTGCCAGCAGTGATACAGGATTCAATCAGCCCCAGCATTTT	CASSDTGFNQPQHF
TRBJ2-1	TRBV5-1	-	-	TGCGCCAGCAGCTTGGAGGCAGGGTATAACAATGAGCAGTTCTTC	CASSLEAGYNNEQFF
TRBJ2-1	TRBV2	-	TRBD2	TGTGCCAGCAGTGGACGGACTAGCGGGGGCATACAGTTCTTC	CASSGRTSGGIQFF
TRBJ2-7	TRBV5-1	few	-	TGCGCCAGCAGCCGGGCGGGCGTTTCCTACAATGAGCAGTACTTC	CASSRAGVSYNEQYF
TRBJ2-7	TRBV12-3/TRBV12-4	few	-	TGTGCCAGCAGACGCGGACACAGCCCCTACGAGCAGTACTTC	CASRRGHSPYEQYF
TRBJ2-1	TRBV2	-	TRBD2	TGTGCCAGCAGTGAGTGGCTAGCGGGATATGAGCAGTTCTTC	CASSEWLAGYEQFF
TRBJ2-1	TRBV6-1	many	TRBD2	TGTGCCAGCAGACCGACTAGCGGGGGGGCAAGTGAGCAGTTCTTC	CASRPTSGGASEQFF
TRBJ2-3	TRBV15	many	TRBD2	TGTGCCACCAGCAGAAAGCGGGGGAGCACAGATACGCAGTATTTT	CATSRKRGSTDTQYF
TRBJ2-7	TRBV9	many	TRBD1	TGTGCCAGCAGCCCTCACCAGGGGACAGGGGGTGTCGAGCAGTACTTC	CASSPHQGTGGVEQYF
TRBJ2-1	TRBV7-2	many	TRBD1	TGTGCCAGCAGCAAAAATTCGGTGGGACAGGGAGGGAATGAGCAGTTCTTC	CASSKNSVGQGGNEQFF